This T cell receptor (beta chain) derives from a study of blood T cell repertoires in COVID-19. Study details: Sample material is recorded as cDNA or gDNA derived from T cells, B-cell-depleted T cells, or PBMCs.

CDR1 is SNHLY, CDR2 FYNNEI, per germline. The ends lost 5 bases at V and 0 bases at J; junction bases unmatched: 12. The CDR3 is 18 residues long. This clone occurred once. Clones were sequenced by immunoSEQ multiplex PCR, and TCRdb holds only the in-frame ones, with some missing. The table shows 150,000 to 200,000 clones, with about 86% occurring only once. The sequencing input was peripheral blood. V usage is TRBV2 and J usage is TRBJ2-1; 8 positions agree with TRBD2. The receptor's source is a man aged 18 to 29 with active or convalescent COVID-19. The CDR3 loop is CASSSSREGGDSYNEQFF. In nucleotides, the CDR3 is TGTGCCAGCAGTAGCTCTCGGGAGGGGGGGGACTCCTACAATGAGCAGTTCTTC.